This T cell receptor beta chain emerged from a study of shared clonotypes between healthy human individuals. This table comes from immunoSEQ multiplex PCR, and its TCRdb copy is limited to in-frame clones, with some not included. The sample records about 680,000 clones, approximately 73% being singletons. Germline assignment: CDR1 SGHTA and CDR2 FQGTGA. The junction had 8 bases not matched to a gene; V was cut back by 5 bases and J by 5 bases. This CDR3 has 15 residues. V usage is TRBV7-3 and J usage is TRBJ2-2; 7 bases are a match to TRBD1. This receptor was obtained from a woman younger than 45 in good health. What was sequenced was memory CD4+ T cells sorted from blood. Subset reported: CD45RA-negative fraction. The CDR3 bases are TGTGCCAGCAGCCCGGGGACAGTTCGGACCGGGGAGCTGTTTTTT. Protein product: CASSPGTVRTGELFF. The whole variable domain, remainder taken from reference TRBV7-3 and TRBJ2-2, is GAGVSQTPSNKVTEKGKYVELRCDPISGHTALYWYRQSLGQGPEFLIYFQGTGAADDSGLPNDRFFAVRPEGSVSTLKIQRTERGDSAVYLCASSPGTVRTGELFFGEGSRLTVL.